One T cell receptor beta chain is described in this entry. The antigen remains unidentified. The CDR3 extends 3 residues past the end of the read, so its final part is completed from the germline J gene. Per germline, CDR1 LNHDA and CDR2 SQIVND (reference sequence). CDR3 length: 14 residues. V lost 1 base and J 4 bases, leaving 10 bases between the germline ends. The data were taken from a study of Tregs in tolerant kidney transplant recipients. Study-wide context: The nonmyeloablative bone marrow transplants came from related graft donors, with transient mixed chimerism.

Study-level points and caveats: No direct test of biological reproducibility was done here.

TCRdb keeps only in-frame clones here, not all; method: immunoSEQ multiplex PCR. This sample's clone table lists 25,000 to 35,000 clones. The chain carries TRBV19 and TRBJ1-1, with D possibly being TRBD1 (5 bases). This material consisted of CD8+ T cells from blood, taken before the transplant. The TCR sequence derives from a human donor who received a combined kidney and bone marrow transplant. The covered CDR3 bases are TGTGCCAGTAGTATAGGTAGCGGGGGCACTGAA. Translated: CASSIGSGGTE. The CDR3, in full, reads CASSIGSGGTEAFF.